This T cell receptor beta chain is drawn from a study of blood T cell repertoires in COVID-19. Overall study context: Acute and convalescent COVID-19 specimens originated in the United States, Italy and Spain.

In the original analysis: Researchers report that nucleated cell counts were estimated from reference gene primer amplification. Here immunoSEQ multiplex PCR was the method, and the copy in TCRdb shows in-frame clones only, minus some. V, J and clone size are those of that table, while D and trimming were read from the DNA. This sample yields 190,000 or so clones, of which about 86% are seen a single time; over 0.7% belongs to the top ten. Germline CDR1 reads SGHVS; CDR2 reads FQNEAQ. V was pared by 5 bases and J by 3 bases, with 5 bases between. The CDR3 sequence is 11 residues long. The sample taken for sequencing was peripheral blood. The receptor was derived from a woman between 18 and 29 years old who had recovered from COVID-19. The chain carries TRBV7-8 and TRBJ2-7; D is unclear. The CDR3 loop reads CASSLYYEQYF. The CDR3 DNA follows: TGTGCCAGCAGCCTCTACTACGAGCAGTACTTC.